Shown below are 17 T cell receptor beta chains from a single sample sequenced in a study of immune evolution from preneoplasia to lung adenocarcinoma. Assay used: immunoSEQ multiplex PCR; TCRdb lists only in-frame clones, some missing. This sample has over 30,000 clones, with roughly 74% found just once. The sample was FFPE invasive lung adenocarcinoma tissue. The receptors derive from a person in their sixties with lung adenocarcinoma.

V gene TRBV19 combines with J gene TRBJ1-1, with D perhaps matching TRBD1 (5 bases). This CDR3 is 14 amino acids long. Looked up from germline, CDR1 is LNHDA and CDR2 is SQIVND (reference sequence). Trimming removed 4 bases at V and 0 bases at J, with 9 bases between. The CDR3 is CASSTGFMNTEAFF. The CDR3 DNA reads as TGTGCCAGTAGTACAGGGTTTATGAACACTGAAGCTTTCTTT.

This clone has a single count. This rearrangement joins TRBV7-6 to TRBJ1-4; the match to TRBD1 covers 10 bases. This CDR3 region has 13 residues. The junction had 3 bases not matched to a gene; V was cut back by 6 bases and J by 8 bases. Looked up from germline, CDR1 is SGHVS and CDR2 is FNYEAQ. The CDR3 region has the DNA TGTGCCAGCAGTTTGGGACAGGGGGAAAAACTGTTTTTT. Encoded protein: CASSLGQGEKLFF.

The V call is TRBV7-9, the J call TRBJ2-7, with 10 nucleotides matching TRBD1. This CDR3 spans 13 amino acids. CDR1 is SEHNR, CDR2 FQNEAQ, per germline (reference sequence). The V gene end was trimmed by 5 bases and the J gene end by 9 bases; junction bases not matched to a gene: 7. The CDR3 coding sequence is TGTGCCAGCAGCCACGGACAGGGGGGAGGGCAGTACTTC. Encoded protein: CASSHGQGGGQYF.

This clone was detected only a few times. The DNA of the CDR3 is TGTGCCAGCAGTTTGGGACAGGGAGGCTACACCTTC. This encodes CASSLGQGGYTF. The V gene is TRBV28, the J gene TRBJ1-2, with 9 bases that match TRBD1. Losses at the gene ends were 3 bases for V and 8 bases for J; bases not matched to a gene: 1. The CDR3 extends over 12 amino acids. Per germline, CDR1 MDHEN and CDR2 SYDVKM.

The chain employs TRBV28 and TRBJ1-5; D possibly corresponds to TRBD1 (5 bases). V lost 5 bases to trimming and J lost 6 bases, with 11 bases between them. Germline lookup yields CDR1 MDHEN and CDR2 SYDVKM. This CDR3 has 13 amino acids. Written as DNA, the CDR3 is TGTGCCAGCAGTCACCCGGGGGGTCAGCCCCAGCATTTT. This codes for CASSHPGGQPQHF.

This chain links TRBV2 with TRBJ2-1, with TRBD2 matching over 8 bases. Germline V CDR1 and CDR2: SNHLY, FYNNEI. The CDR3 contains 14 residues. The trim removed 4 bases at V and 3 bases at J, leaving 2 bases unmatched. The CDR3 protein is CASSVAGYYNEQFF. The CDR3 DNA is TGTGCCAGCAGTGTAGCGGGGTACTACAATGAGCAGTTCTTC.

This clone has just a few counts. The genes are TRBV6-1 and TRBJ1-1; D not certain. Germline V CDR1 and CDR2: MNHNS, SASEGT. Trimming took 6 bases from V and 6 from J, leaving 20 bases between them. The CDR3 runs to 15 residues. This CDR3 reads CASRAGEGVRSEAFF. The CDR3, as DNA: TGTGCCAGCAGAGCAGGCGAGGGCGTAAGGTCTGAAGCTTTCTTT.

The rearrangement joins TRBV11-3 to TRBJ2-4; 10 nucleotides align to TRBD1. V gave up 5 bases and J gave up 3 bases; unmatched junction bases: 10. Per the germline V gene, CDR1 is SGHNT and CDR2 is YENEEA. This CDR3 has 17 amino acids. CDR3 amino acids: CASSERGTGVGKNIQYF. The CDR3 DNA follows: TGTGCCAGCAGCGAGCGGGGGACAGGGGTAGGCAAAAACATTCAGTACTTC.

V is TRBV28 and J is TRBJ2-7; the D is unclear. Germline lookup yields CDR1 MDHEN and CDR2 SYDVKM. V lost 3 bases to trimming and J lost 3 bases, with 12 bases between them. This CDR3 has 14 residues. The CDR3 DNA reads as TGTGCCAGCAGTTTGAGGCCCGACCACTACGAGCAGTACTTC. Protein product: CASSLRPDHYEQYF.

The V and J genes are TRBV7-9 and TRBJ2-5; a possible D gene is TRBD2 (7 bases). V was pared by 3 bases and J by 5 bases, with 13 bases between. Germline V gene sequence: CDR1 SEHNR, CDR2 FQNEAQ (reference sequence). The CDR3 loop spans 14 amino acids. Here the CDR3 reads CASSFQGGGETQYF. CDR3 nucleotides: TGTGCCAGCAGCTTTCAGGGAGGGGGGGAGACCCAGTACTTC.

The V and J genes are TRBV2 and TRBJ1-5; D remains ambiguous. The CDR3 loop spans 18 amino acids. Germline-derived CDR1 and CDR2 are SNHLY and FYNNEI. V lost 6 bases, J lost 0 bases, and 21 bases lay in between. This CDR3 reads CASRPEQYSLPSNQPQHF. CDR3 sequence (DNA): TGTGCCAGCAGGCCGGAACAGTACTCTCTTCCTAGCAATCAGCCCCAGCATTTT.

The rearrangement joins TRBV28 to TRBJ2-3; D is ambiguous. This CDR3 is built from 12 residues. The V gene's germline CDR1 is MDHEN and CDR2 SYDVKM. V shed 6 bases and J shed 2 bases, with 6 bases lying between them. CDR3 sequence reads: CASRRHTDTQYF. DNA for the CDR3: TGTGCCAGCAGACGACACACAGATACGCAGTATTTT.

The chain carries TRBV9 and TRBJ2-7; 11 nucleotides align to TRBD1. The CDR3 is made up of 16 amino acids. Per germline, CDR1 SGDLS and CDR2 YYNGEE. Trimming removed 2 bases from V and 6 bases from J; junction bases left unmatched: 10. As DNA, the CDR3 is TGTGCCAGCAGCGTCTCCACCGGGACAGGGGGTTTCGAGCAGTACTTC. Residues: CASSVSTGTGGFEQYF.

The rearrangement joins TRBV6-1 to TRBJ2-3; weak D call: TRBD2 (5 bases). The V gene lost 6 bases and the J gene lost 5 bases, with 6 bases spanning the gap. The germline V gene has CDR1 MNHNS and CDR2 SASEGT. The length of the CDR3 is 11 residues. In DNA, the CDR3 is TGTGCCAGCAGACTAGGAGATACGCAGTATTTT. Translation gives CASRLGDTQYF.

J is TRBJ2-2 and V is TRBV19, with D unclear. Germline loops: CDR1 LNHDA, CDR2 SQIVND (reference sequence). Trimming left V 0 bases short and J 6 bases short, with 8 bases between. The CDR3 covers 14 residues. The CDR3 protein is CASSIDLDAGELFF. CDR3 DNA sequence: TGTGCCAGTAGTATAGATCTAGATGCCGGGGAGCTGTTTTTT.

This chain uses TRBV9 with TRBJ2-7, with D hard to call. The V gene's germline CDR1 is SGDLS and CDR2 YYNGEE. The ends were cut back, 0 bases at V and 5 bases at J, with 9 bases in the middle. This CDR3 is 13 amino acids long. The CDR3 DNA sequence: TGTGCCAGCAGCGTAGGATTACTTGACGAGCAGTACTTC. Its translation: CASSVGLLDEQYF.

The genes are TRBV10-2 and TRBJ2-5, with 11 bases lining up with TRBD1. J was trimmed by 1 base and V by 5 bases; bases with no gene match: 3. The CDR3 is made up of 15 amino acids. Per germline, CDR1 WSHSY and CDR2 SAAADI. The CDR3 reads CASSPGTGGQETQYF. DNA for the CDR3: TGCGCCAGCAGTCCGGGGACAGGGGGCCAAGAGACCCAGTACTTC.